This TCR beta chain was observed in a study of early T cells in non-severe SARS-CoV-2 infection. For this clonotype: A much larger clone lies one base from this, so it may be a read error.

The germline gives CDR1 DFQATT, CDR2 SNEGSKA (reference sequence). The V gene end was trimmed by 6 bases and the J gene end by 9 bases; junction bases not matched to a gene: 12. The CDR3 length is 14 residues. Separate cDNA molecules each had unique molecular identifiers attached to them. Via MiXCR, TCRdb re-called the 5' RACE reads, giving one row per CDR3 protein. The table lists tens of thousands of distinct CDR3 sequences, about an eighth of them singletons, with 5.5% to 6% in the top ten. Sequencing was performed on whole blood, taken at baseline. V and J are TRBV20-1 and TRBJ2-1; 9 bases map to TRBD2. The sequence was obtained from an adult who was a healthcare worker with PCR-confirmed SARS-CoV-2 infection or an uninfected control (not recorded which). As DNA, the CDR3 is TGCAGTGCAAACCGTTTAGCGGGAGCCGCTGAGCAGTTCTTC. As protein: CSANRLAGAAEQFF.